The entry that follows covers one T cell receptor (beta chain) sequence. Its specificity is unknown. Combining a sample-barcoded 5' primer with a J-beta primer mix, a second PCR ran for about 7 to 12 cycles. A template-switch adaptor that had 12 random nucleotides put a tag on each cDNA molecule. A single record per CDR3 protein comes from TCRdb applying MiXCR to the 5' RACE reads. The repertoire holds about 1.1 million distinct CDR3 sequences, with roughly two fifths as singletons. These data originate in a study of blood T cells in healthy people across ages. Whole-study results and caveats: Donors of long life had a larger count of naive CD4+ cells and greater diversity than aged donors. The fall in TCR beta diversity per million T cells was roughly linear with age. Lack of knowledge of donor CMV status possibly confounded expanded clonotype changes.

CDR3 length: 14 residues. Trimming took 6 bases from V and 8 from J, leaving 19 bases between them. The J gene is TRBJ1-2, the V gene TRBV12-3 or TRBV12-4; a weak D match, TRBD1 (5 bases). The material sequenced was blood. The TCR comes from a man aged 18 to 30 in good health. The CDR3 DNA reads as TGTGCCAGCAGCCCCCTGGGGGAGATGGGGGGCTACACCTTC. Amino acids: CASSPLGEMGGYTF.